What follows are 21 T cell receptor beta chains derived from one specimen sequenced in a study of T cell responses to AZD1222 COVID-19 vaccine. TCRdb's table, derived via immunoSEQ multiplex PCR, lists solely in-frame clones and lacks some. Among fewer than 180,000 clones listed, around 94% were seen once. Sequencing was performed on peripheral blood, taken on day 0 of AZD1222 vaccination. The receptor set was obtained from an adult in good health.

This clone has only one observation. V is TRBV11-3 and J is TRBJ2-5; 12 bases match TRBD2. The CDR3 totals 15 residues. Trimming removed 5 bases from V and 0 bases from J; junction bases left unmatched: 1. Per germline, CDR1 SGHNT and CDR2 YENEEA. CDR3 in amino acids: CASSGLAGYQETQYF. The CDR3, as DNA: TGTGCCAGCAGCGGACTAGCGGGGTACCAAGAGACCCAGTACTTC.

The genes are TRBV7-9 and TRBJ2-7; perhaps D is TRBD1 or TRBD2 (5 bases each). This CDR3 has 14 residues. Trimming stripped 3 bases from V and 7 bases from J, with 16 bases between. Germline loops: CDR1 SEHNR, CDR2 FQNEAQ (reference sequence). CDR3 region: CASSFLPGAGEQYV. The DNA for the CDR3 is TGTGCCAGCAGCTTTTTGCCCGGGGCCGGGGAGCAGTACGTC.

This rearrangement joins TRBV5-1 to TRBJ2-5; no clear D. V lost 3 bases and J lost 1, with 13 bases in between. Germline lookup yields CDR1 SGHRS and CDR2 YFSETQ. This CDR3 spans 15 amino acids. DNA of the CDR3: TGCGCCAGCAGCTCCTATAAGGCGGTCCAAGAGACCCAGTACTTC. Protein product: CASSSYKAVQETQYF.

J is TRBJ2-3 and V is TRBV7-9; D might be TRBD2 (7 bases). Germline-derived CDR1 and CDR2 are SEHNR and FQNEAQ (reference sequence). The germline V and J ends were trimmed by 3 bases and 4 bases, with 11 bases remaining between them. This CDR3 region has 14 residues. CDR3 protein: CASSLQGRADTQYF. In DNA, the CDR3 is TGTGCCAGCAGCTTGCAGGGGAGGGCAGATACGCAGTATTTT.

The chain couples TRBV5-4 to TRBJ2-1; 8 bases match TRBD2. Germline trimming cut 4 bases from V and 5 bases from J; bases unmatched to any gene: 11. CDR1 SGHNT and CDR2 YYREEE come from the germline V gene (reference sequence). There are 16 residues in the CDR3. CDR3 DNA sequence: TGTGCCAGCAGCCGTGCTAGCGGGTCGCAAGACAATGAGCAGTTCTTC. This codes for CASSRASGSQDNEQFF.

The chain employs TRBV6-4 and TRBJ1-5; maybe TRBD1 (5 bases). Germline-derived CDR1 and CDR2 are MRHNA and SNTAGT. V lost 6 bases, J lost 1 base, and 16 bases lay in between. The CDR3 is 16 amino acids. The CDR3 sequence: CASRGRGALSNQPQHF. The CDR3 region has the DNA TGTGCCAGCAGGGGGAGAGGGGCCCTGAGCAATCAGCCCCAGCATTTT.

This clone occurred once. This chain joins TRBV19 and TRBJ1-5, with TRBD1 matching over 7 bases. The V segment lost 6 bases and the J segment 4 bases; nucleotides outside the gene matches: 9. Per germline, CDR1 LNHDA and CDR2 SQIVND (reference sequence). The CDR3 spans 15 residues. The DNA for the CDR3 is TGTGCCAGTAGGACGAGACAGGGTTCTAATCAGCCCCAGCATTTT. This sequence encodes CASRTRQGSNQPQHF.

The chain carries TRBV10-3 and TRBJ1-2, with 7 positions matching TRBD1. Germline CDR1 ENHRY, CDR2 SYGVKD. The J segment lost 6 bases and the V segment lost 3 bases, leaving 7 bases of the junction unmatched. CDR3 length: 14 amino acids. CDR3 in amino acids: CAISDRTGQDGYTF. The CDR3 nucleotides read TGTGCCATCAGTGACCGGACAGGACAAGATGGCTACACCTTC.

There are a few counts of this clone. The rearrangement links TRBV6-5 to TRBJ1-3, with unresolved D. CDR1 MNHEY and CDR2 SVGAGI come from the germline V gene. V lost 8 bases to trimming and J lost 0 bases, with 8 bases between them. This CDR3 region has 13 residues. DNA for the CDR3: TGTGCCAGCGGGTCCTACTCTGGAAACACCATATATTTT. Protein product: CASGSYSGNTIYF.

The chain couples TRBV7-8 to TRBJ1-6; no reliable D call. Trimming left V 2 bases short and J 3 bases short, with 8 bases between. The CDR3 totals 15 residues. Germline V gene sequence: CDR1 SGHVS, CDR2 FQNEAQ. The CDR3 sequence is CASSLTTDYNSPLHF. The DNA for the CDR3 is TGTGCCAGCAGCTTAACTACAGACTATAATTCACCCCTCCACTTT.

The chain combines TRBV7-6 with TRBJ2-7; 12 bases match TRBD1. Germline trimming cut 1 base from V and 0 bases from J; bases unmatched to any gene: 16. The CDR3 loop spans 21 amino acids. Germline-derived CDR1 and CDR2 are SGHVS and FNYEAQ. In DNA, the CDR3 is TGTGCCAGCAGCTTAGAAAAGAGGGACAGGGGGCAAAATGGGAGCTCCTACGAGCAGTACGTC. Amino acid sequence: CASSLEKRDRGQNGSSYEQYV.

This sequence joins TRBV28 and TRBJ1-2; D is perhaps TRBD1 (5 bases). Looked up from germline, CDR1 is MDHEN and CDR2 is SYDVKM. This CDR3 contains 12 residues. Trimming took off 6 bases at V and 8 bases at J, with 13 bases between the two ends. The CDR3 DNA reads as TGTGCCAGCAGAACGCGGGGGGAGGGCTACACCTTC. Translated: CASRTRGEGYTF.

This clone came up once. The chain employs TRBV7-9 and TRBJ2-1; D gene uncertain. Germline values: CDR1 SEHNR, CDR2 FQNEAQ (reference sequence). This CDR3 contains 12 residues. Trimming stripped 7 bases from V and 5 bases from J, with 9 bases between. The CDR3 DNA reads TGTGCCAGCATCGGACCCCACAATGAGCAGTTCTTC. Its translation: CASIGPHNEQFF.

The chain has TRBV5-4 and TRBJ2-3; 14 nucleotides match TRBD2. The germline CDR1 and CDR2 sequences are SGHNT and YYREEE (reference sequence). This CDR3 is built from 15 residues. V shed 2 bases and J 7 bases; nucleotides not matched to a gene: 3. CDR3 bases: TGTGCCAGCAGCTTCAGGACTAGCGGGGGGAATACGCAGTATTTT. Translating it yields CASSFRTSGGNTQYF. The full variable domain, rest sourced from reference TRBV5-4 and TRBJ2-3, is ETGVTQSPTHLIKTRGQQVTLRCSSQSGHNTVSWYQQALGQGPQFIFQYYREEENGRGNFPPRFSGLQFPNYSSELNVNALELDDSALYLCASSFRTSGGNTQYFGPGTRLTVL.

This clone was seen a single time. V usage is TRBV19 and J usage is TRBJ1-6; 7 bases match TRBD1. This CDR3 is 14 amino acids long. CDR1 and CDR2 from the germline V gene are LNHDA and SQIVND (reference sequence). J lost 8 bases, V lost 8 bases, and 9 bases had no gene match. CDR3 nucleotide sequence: TGTGCCAGTTGGGCGGGGACAGATTATTCACCCCTCCACTTT. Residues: CASWAGTDYSPLHF.

The CDR3: CASKWGGVLNTEAFF. As DNA, the CDR3 is TGTGCCAGTAAGTGGGGCGGAGTATTGAACACTGAAGCTTTCTTT. The rearrangement joins TRBV27 to TRBJ1-1, with TRBD1 as a possible D gene (5 bases). Trimming shortened V by 9 bases and J by 0 bases, and 17 bases separated the two germline ends. Germline V lookup: CDR1 MNHEY, CDR2 SMNVEV (reference sequence). The CDR3 has 15 residues.

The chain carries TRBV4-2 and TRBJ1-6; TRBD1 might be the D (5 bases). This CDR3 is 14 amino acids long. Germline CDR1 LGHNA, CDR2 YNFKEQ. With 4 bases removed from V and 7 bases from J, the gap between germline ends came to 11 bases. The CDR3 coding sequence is TGTGCCAGCAGCCCGGGGACGCGGAATTCACCCCTCCACTTT. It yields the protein CASSPGTRNSPLHF.

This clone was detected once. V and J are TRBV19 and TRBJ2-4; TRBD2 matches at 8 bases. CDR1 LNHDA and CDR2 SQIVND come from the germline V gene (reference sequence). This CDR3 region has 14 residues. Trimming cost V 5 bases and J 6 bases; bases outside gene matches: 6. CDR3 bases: TGTGCCAGTAGTGAGCGGGAGTGGGGAAACATTCAGTACTTC. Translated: CASSEREWGNIQYF.

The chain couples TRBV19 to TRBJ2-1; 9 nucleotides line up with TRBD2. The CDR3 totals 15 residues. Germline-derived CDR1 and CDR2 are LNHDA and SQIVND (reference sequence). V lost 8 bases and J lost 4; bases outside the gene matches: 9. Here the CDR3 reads CASRYSGSPYNEQFF. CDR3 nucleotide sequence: TGTGCCAGTCGCTATAGCGGGAGCCCGTACAATGAGCAGTTCTTC.

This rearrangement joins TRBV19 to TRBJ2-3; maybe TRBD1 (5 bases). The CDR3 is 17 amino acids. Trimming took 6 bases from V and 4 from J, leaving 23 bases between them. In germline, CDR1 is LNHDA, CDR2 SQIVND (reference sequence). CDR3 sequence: CASSKHRTYDTADTQYF. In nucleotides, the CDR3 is TGTGCCAGTAGCAAACACCGGACATACGACACAGCAGATACGCAGTATTTT.

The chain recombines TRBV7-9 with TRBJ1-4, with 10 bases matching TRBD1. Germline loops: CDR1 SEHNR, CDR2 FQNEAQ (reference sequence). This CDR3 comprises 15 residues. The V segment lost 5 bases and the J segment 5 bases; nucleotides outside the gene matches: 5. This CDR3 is CASSPPGQGNEKLFF. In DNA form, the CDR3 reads TGTGCCAGCAGCCCTCCGGGACAGGGGAATGAAAAACTGTTTTTT.